These 4 T cell receptor beta chains were all obtained from the same sample, sequenced in a study of cytomegalovirus exposure and HLA in healthy donors. This PCR relied on a set of 60 Vbeta primers and 13 Jbeta primers. The method was immunoSEQ multiplex PCR; TCRdb's version includes in-frame clones alone and lacks a portion of them. The sample has approximately 180,000 clones, under 80% seen once. The source material was PBMCs. The origin of the receptors is a human donor in good health.

This chain connects TRBV7-2 to TRBJ2-5, with D possibly being TRBD2 (6 bases). V was shortened by 2 bases and J by 0 bases, with 7 bases between the two germline ends. The CDR3 runs to 14 residues. CDR1 is SGHTA, CDR2 FQGNSA, per germline. The DNA for the CDR3 is TGTGCCAGCAGCTTAAAGCGGGACCAAGAGACCCAGTACTTC. This gives the protein CASSLKRDQETQYF.

The rearrangement uses TRBV7-2 and TRBJ1-6, with a tentative D call TRBD1 (6 bases). V lost 1 base, J lost 4 bases, and 8 bases lay in between. This CDR3 has 15 residues. The germline CDR1 and CDR2 sequences are SGHTA and FQGNSA. The chain's CDR3 is CASSLGDRYNSPLHF. The CDR3, as DNA: TGTGCCAGCAGCTTAGGTGACAGGTATAATTCACCCCTCCACTTT.

This chain uses TRBV16 with TRBJ1-4; D unclear. This CDR3 is 15 amino acids long. V lost 4 bases and J 2 bases, leaving 11 bases between the germline ends. Germline V gives CDR1 KGHSY, CDR2 FQNENV. The CDR3 region is CASSPQSATNEKLFF. CDR3 DNA sequence: TGTGCCAGCAGCCCCCAGTCTGCTACTAATGAAAAACTGTTTTTT. The complete variable domain, with remaining parts taken from reference TRBV16 and TRBJ1-4, reads GEEVAQTPKHLVRGEGQKAKLYCAPIKGHSYVFWYQQVLKNEFKFLISFQNENVFDETGMPKERFSAKCLPNSPCSLEIQATKLEDSAVYFCASSPQSATNEKLFFGSGTQLSVL.

This clone showed up just once. V gene TRBV2 combines with J gene TRBJ2-1, with D possibly matching TRBD2 (7 bases). CDR1 SNHLY and CDR2 FYNNEI come from the germline V gene. Deletions cut 7 bases from V and 8 bases from J, with 18 bases between. This CDR3 has 14 residues. The DNA of the CDR3 is TGTGCCAGCAACTGGGGGGGGCCGGAGGATGAGCAGTTCTTC. Translating gives CASNWGGPEDEQFF.